The sample holds a few counts of the clone carrying this T cell receptor beta chain. Antigen: not known. CD45RO/CCR7/CD25/CD127/CD95/CD27 separated CD4+ naive, central memory, regulatory and stem cell-like memory cells by sorting. In germline, CDR1 is SGDLS, CDR2 YYNGEE. The CDR3 extends over 14 amino acids. V was cut by 0 bases and J by 6 bases, with 13 bases left in between. This sample is drawn from a study of beta chain features in type 1 diabetes. Regarding the study as a whole: Naive, central memory and Treg TCRB repertoires seemed to resemble each other more closely in patients than they did in healthy donors.

Reverse transcribing all isolated RNA meant expressed TCRB transcripts were sequenced. Only in-frame clones appear in the TCRdb table, and some are missing; sequencing was by immunoSEQ multiplex PCR. The sample carries over 300,000 clones, approximately 8.2% recorded once. The sequence was obtained from a woman between 18 and 29 years old in good health. Source material: central memory CD4+ T cells from blood. The chain is built from TRBV9 and TRBJ2-7; D gene unclear. The CDR3 sequence: CASSVDQVGLEQYF. CDR3 bases: TGTGCCAGCAGCGTAGATCAAGTGGGTCTCGAGCAGTACTTC.